These T cell receptor beta chains were read from a single sample in a study of CXCR3-negative and CXCR3-positive naive CD8 T cells. TCRdb re-called the 5' RACE reads; one entry per CDR3 protein, DNA not given. Here the sample table reports tens of thousands of distinct CDR3 sequences. The material sequenced was memory CD8+ T cells from blood. Receptors originate from a human donor in good health. Some clones in this sample may be carry-over from other donors' samples. Each CDR3 is given with its conserved first and last residue.

cdr3_aa	v_call	cdr3_length	j_call
CASSLSGGADTQYF	TRBV7-8	14	TRBJ2-3
CASSQSDSYFGNTIYF	TRBV14	16	TRBJ1-3
CSVVGPGLAGPISSYNEQFF	TRBV29-1	20	TRBJ2-1
CASSSAGQGYNEQFF	TRBV7-3	15	TRBJ2-1
CASSASPTNEKLFF	TRBV6-1	14	TRBJ1-4
CSAQTPGQISRGYTF	TRBV20-1	15	TRBJ1-2
CAWKVRGGYNEQFF	TRBV30	14	TRBJ2-1
CASSFGSGGNQPQHF	TRBV27	15	TRBJ1-5
CASSYRLGEEETQYF	TRBV7-9	15	TRBJ2-5
CASSYSGGGDTQYF	TRBV6-5	14	TRBJ2-3
CASSQPSLQHEQYF	TRBV27	14	TRBJ2-7
CASRGRMSSYNEQFF	TRBV2	15	TRBJ2-1
CASRLLAEHGELFF	TRBV28	14	TRBJ2-2
CASEYGYEQYF	TRBV7-9	11	TRBJ2-7
CASSHWGDLADATNEKLFF	TRBV4-3	19	TRBJ1-4
CASSQEGTSGRIAYEQYF	TRBV4-2	18	TRBJ2-7
CSAGGSSGAYNEQFF	TRBV20-1	15	TRBJ2-1
CASSLQSSTGELFF	TRBV4-1	14	TRBJ2-2
CASSFSGYEQYF	TRBV7-8	12	TRBJ2-7
CASSPGLGRFYGYTF	TRBV5-1	15	TRBJ1-2
CASSPGTSTYEQYF	TRBV5-1	14	TRBJ2-7